Following are 9 T cell receptor beta chains from one sample sequenced in a study of regulatory T cells in long-lasting Graves disease. This sample's time point: newly diagnosed GD, antithyroid drugs for less than 3 months. Isolated PBMC RNA provided the starting material for the TCR library. Both iRepertoire HTBI primers and Arm-PCR of CDR3 regions were used to build the TCR beta libraries. TCRdb re-called the multiplex PCR reads through MiXCR, storing one row per CDR3 protein. This repertoire shows hundreds of thousands of distinct CDR3 sequences, about 12% found once; its top ten account for 7.5% to 9%. The same sample was also used in a study of T cells in Graves' hyperthyroidism and ophthalmopathy.

The material was peripheral blood mononuclear cells (PBMCs), obtained at new diagnosis, from a patient treated with antithyroid drugs. The receptor set was obtained from a woman aged 25 to 39 with Graves disease.

This clonotype was seen only a few times. The chain has TRBV18 and TRBJ1-6, with unresolved D. Germline V gene data show CDR1 as KGHSH and CDR2 as LQKENI. The germline V and J ends were trimmed by 2 bases and 5 bases, with 7 bases remaining between them. This CDR3 region has 14 residues. In nucleotides, the CDR3 is TGTGCCAGCTCACCATACGGCGATAATTCACCCCTCCACTTT. Translating gives CASSPYGDNSPLHF.

A few counts support this clonotype. The rearrangement uses TRBV7-9 and TRBJ1-1; D remains ambiguous. The germline V gene encodes CDR1 SEHNR and CDR2 FQNEAQ (reference sequence). V was pared by 8 bases and J by 1 base, with 8 bases between. This CDR3 has 12 amino acids. The CDR3 nucleotides read TGTGCCAGCGGCATACAGAACACTGAAGCTTTCTTT. Translating it yields CASGIQNTEAFF.

This clonotype came up many times. The chain combines TRBV11-3 with TRBJ1-1, with D hard to call. V was clipped by 5 bases and J by 6 bases, with 13 bases between them. CDR1 is SGHNT, CDR2 YENEEA, per germline. There are 13 residues in the CDR3. The CDR3 bases are TGTGCCAGCAGCCCATCTTTTCTGGCTGAAGCTTTCTTT. It yields the protein CASSPSFLAEAFF.

This clonotype was detected many times. The rearrangement joins TRBV29-1 to TRBJ1-5, with TRBD1 as a possible D gene (5 bases). Trimming removed 8 bases from V and 3 bases from J, with 14 bases in between. The germline CDR1 and CDR2 sequences are SQVTM and ANQGSEA. CDR3 length equals 13 residues. CDR3 protein: CSPITGNNQPQHF. The CDR3 coding sequence is TGCAGCCCTATAACAGGCAACAATCAGCCCCAGCATTTT.

The rearrangement links TRBV24-1 to TRBJ2-1; D possibly matches TRBD1 or TRBD2 (6 bases each). The CDR3 consists of 15 residues. Germline CDR1 KGHDR, CDR2 SFDVKD. Deletions cut 1 base from V and 7 bases from J, with 13 bases between. The CDR3 DNA follows: TGTGCCACCAGTGATTTCTCCGGGGGCCATAATGAGCAGTTCTTC. As protein: CATSDFSGGHNEQFF.

This clonotype appeared many times. This rearrangement joins TRBV6-1 to TRBJ2-7; D is uncertain. Per germline, CDR1 MNHNS and CDR2 SASEGT. There are 15 residues in the CDR3. With 3 bases removed from V and 4 bases from J, the gap between germline ends came to 16 bases. CDR3 sequence: CASSDETLKRYEQYF. The CDR3 DNA is TGTGCCAGCAGTGACGAGACCCTGAAGCGATACGAGCAGTACTTC.

This clonotype was observed at least ten times. This chain uses TRBV3-1 with TRBJ2-7, with D perhaps TRBD2 (6 bases). The CDR3 is 14 residues long. Looked up from germline, CDR1 is LGHDT and CDR2 is YNNKEL (reference sequence). V shed 3 bases and J shed 7 bases, with 16 bases lying between them. The CDR3 sequence is CASSQDGTYSEQYF. The CDR3 DNA is TGTGCCAGCAGCCAGGACGGGACTTACAGTGAGCAGTACTTC.

This clonotype showed up many times. The CDR3 DNA sequence: TGTGCCACTAAGCAGGACTTAAACAATGAGCAGTTCTTC. Translation: CATKQDLNNEQFF. The J gene is TRBJ2-1, the V gene TRBV15, with D perhaps TRBD2 (5 bases). The CDR3 has 13 residues. The ends were cut back, 9 bases at V and 5 bases at J, with 14 bases in the middle. Germline V gene sequence: CDR1 LNHNV, CDR2 YYDKDF (reference sequence).

The table lists this clonotype with many counts. The V gene is TRBV2, the J gene TRBJ2-7, with D unresolved. This CDR3 spans 14 amino acids. Trimming took off 4 bases at V and 1 base at J, with 11 bases between the two ends. The germline V gene encodes CDR1 SNHLY and CDR2 FYNNEI. CDR3 residues: CASSGTALSYEQYF. The DNA for the CDR3 is TGTGCCAGCAGTGGAACAGCTCTTTCCTACGAGCAGTACTTC. Drawing the rest from reference TRBV2 and TRBJ2-7, the complete variable domain is EPEVTQTPSHQVTQMGQEVILRCVPISNHLYFYWYRQILGQKVEFLVSFYNNEISEKSEIFDDQFSVERPDGSNFTLKIRSTKLEDSAMYFCASSGTALSYEQYFGPGTRLTVT.